This TCR beta chain was identified during a study of T-cell memory formation after mild COVID-19. 5'RACE with constant-segment primers yielded barcoded, UMI-tagged TCR alpha and TCR beta cDNA libraries. Each CDR3 protein gets one entry after TCRdb re-called the 5' RACE reads with MiXCR. The data contain around 110,000 distinct CDR3 sequences, approximately 15% of them singletons. The clonotype comes from a young man who had mild COVID-19 (a few samples of this study predate the infection). Cell type and time point are not known. The sequenced sample was PBMCs or a T cell subset sorted from them (not recorded which).

The CDR3 loop reads CASRQSGATRETQYF. The CDR3 DNA is TGTGCCAGCAGACAAAGCGGGGCTACCCGGGAGACCCAGTACTTC. V is TRBV7-8 and J is TRBJ2-5, with TRBD2 identical over 7 bases. CDR1 SGHVS and CDR2 FQNEAQ come from the germline V gene. CDR3 length: 15 residues. Unmatched junction bases numbered 12, after V lost 6 bases and J lost 5 bases.